The 30 T cell receptor beta chains in this list originate from one sample, sequenced in a study of cytomegalovirus exposure and HLA in healthy donors. Amplification used 60 Vbeta primers and 13 Jbeta primers. The table came from immunoSEQ multiplex PCR; TCRdb's copy has only in-frame clones and leaves some out. Among about 64,000 clones listed, 65% to 90% were seen once. Material: PBMCs. All receptors derive from a female donor in good health and CMV-seronegative.

V and J are TRBV10-1 and TRBJ1-4, with unresolved D. Trimming left V 0 bases short and J 5 bases short, with 4 bases between. The germline V gene encodes CDR1 WNHNN and CDR2 SYGVQD (reference sequence). This CDR3 is built from 13 residues. The CDR3 is CASSESQNEKLFF. In nucleotides, the CDR3 is TGCGCCAGCAGTGAGTCGCAGAATGAAAAACTGTTTTTT.

The chain is built from TRBV19 and TRBJ1-1; D ambiguous. The germline CDR1 and CDR2 sequences are LNHDA and SQIVND (reference sequence). The CDR3 covers 16 residues. V lost 3 bases to trimming and J lost 1 base, with 15 bases between them. CDR3 amino acids: CASSIGSLRWNTEAFF. In DNA, the CDR3 is TGTGCCAGTAGTATTGGGAGTCTCCGCTGGAACACTGAAGCTTTCTTT.

The chain combines TRBV5-1 with TRBJ1-6; TRBD1 is a possible D gene (5 bases). The CDR3 is 17 amino acids. Germline CDR1 reads SGHRS; CDR2 reads YFSETQ. V lost 4 bases and J lost 0, with 14 bases in between. CDR3 amino acids: CASSRQSPSSYNSPLHF. DNA for the CDR3: TGCGCCAGCAGCCGACAGTCTCCCAGCTCCTATAATTCACCCCTCCACTTT. Using reference TRBV5-1 and TRBJ1-6 for the parts outside the CDR3, the full variable domain is KAGVTQTPRYLIKTRGQQVTLSCSPISGHRSVSWYQQTPGQGLQFLFEYFSETQRNKGNFPGRFSGRQFSNSRSEMNVSTLELGDSALYLCASSRQSPSSYNSPLHFGNGTRLTVT.

This clone was recorded once. V is TRBV19 and J is TRBJ1-2; D is perhaps TRBD1 (6 bases). Trimming cost V 3 bases and J 6 bases, with 11 bases left between them. CDR3 length: 13 residues. Per the germline V gene, CDR1 is LNHDA and CDR2 is SQIVND (reference sequence). CDR3 region: CASSIWTADGYTF. CDR3 DNA sequence: TGTGCCAGTAGTATCTGGACAGCTGATGGCTACACCTTC.

This rearrangement joins TRBV11-2 to TRBJ2-7; the D gene is possibly TRBD2 (6 bases). The V end lost 5 bases, the J end lost 7 bases, and 18 bases lay between the germline ends. The CDR3 is made up of 14 amino acids. Germline CDR1 reads SGHAT; CDR2 reads FQNNGV. CDR3 coding DNA: TGTGCCAGCAGCCTCTCTGGAGGGGCGCGGGAGCAGTACTTC. The encoded protein is CASSLSGGAREQYF.

Comment on this clone: Other nucleotide sequences in the sample specify the same CDR3. The chain is built from TRBV2 and TRBJ2-1; 7 bases align to TRBD2. Losses at the gene ends were 3 bases for V and 8 bases for J; bases not matched to a gene: 7. CDR3 length: 14 residues. CDR1 is SNHLY, CDR2 FYNNEI, per germline. CDR3 protein: CASSEHRAGYEQFF. CDR3 nucleotide sequence: TGTGCCAGCAGTGAGCACAGAGCGGGGTATGAGCAGTTCTTC.

The V gene is TRBV20-1, the J gene TRBJ2-1, with TRBD2 matching over 9 bases. The germline gives CDR1 DFQATT, CDR2 SNEGSKA (reference sequence). V gave up 2 bases and J gave up 10 bases; unmatched junction bases: 0. The CDR3 has 11 amino acids. The CDR3 DNA sequence: TGCAGTGCTAGACTAGCGGGGGAGCAGTTCTTC. It codes for CSARLAGEQFF.

In its sample, this clone was seen once. The V and J genes are TRBV7-9 and TRBJ1-1; 7 nucleotides line up with TRBD1. Germline assignment: CDR1 SEHNR and CDR2 FQNEAQ (reference sequence). The CDR3 runs to 15 residues. J gave up 9 bases and V 1 base, and 11 bases lay outside the gene matches. The CDR3 protein is CASSLEQGLRPKAFF. In DNA, the CDR3 is TGTGCCAGCAGCTTAGAACAGGGGCTCCGGCCGAAAGCTTTCTTT. Using reference TRBV7-9 and TRBJ1-1 for the parts outside the CDR3, the full variable domain is DTGVSQNPRHKITKRGQNVTFRCDPISEHNRLYWYRQTLGQGPEFLTYFQNEAQLEKSRLLSDRFSAERPKGSFSTLEIQRTEQGDSAMYLCASSLEQGLRPKAFFGQGTRLTVV.

The rearrangement links TRBV7-2 to TRBJ2-5; 9 bases agree with TRBD1. The J call may be faulty, since TRBJ2-7 better matches the DNA end. The CDR3 runs 17 residues. Per germline, CDR1 SGHTA and CDR2 FQGNSA. DNA for the CDR3: TGTGCCAGCAGCAGTCCCGGGACAGGGCCCGGGTCCTACGAGCAGTACTTC. Its protein product is CASSSPGTGPGSYEQYF.

This chain joins TRBV4-2 and TRBJ2-3; TRBD2 might be the D (6 bases). CDR1 LGHNA and CDR2 YNFKEQ come from the germline V gene. V gave up 5 bases and J gave up 5 bases, with 17 bases separating them. This CDR3 is 15 amino acids long. CDR3 amino acids: CASSNRIGSEDTQYF. The DNA of the CDR3 is TGTGCCAGCAGCAACCGTATCGGGAGTGAAGATACGCAGTATTTT.

This rearrangement joins TRBV11-2 to TRBJ2-7, with D possibly being TRBD2 (5 bases). In germline, CDR1 is SGHAT, CDR2 FQNNGV. V gave up 5 bases and J gave up 7 bases, with 15 bases separating them. This CDR3 contains 13 residues. The chain's CDR3 is CASSPAASGEQYF. CDR3 DNA: TGTGCCAGCAGCCCGGCAGCGTCGGGGGAGCAGTACTTC.

On this clone itself: Relative to the germline gene, one junction end is altered; a read error may explain this. The rearrangement links TRBV7-7 to TRBJ2-5; 9 bases align to TRBD1. The CDR3 contains 14 residues. Germline CDR1 SSHAT, CDR2 FNYEAQ (reference sequence). CDR3 in amino acids: CASSLDRGGQTQYF. The CDR3 DNA sequence: TGTGCTAGCAGCCTGGACAGGGGAGGACAGACCCAGTACTTC. Filled out from reference TRBV7-7 and TRBJ2-5, the complete variable domain reads GAGVSQSPRYKVTKRGQDVTLRCDPISSHATLYWYQQALGQGPEFLTYFNYEAQPDKSGLPSDRFSAERPEGSISTLTIQRTEQRDSAMYRCASSLDRGGQTQYFGPGTRLLVL.

The chain joins TRBV5-1 to TRBJ2-1; possible D gene TRBD1, 6 bases. This CDR3 is 16 amino acids long. Per germline, CDR1 SGHRS and CDR2 YFSETQ. V was clipped by 1 base and J by 8 bases, with 19 bases between them. CDR3 loop: CASSLSIFEGVDEQFF. The CDR3 bases are TGCGCCAGCAGCTTGTCCATATTCGAGGGGGTGGATGAGCAGTTCTTC.

This chain joins TRBV5-6 and TRBJ2-2; the D gene is possibly TRBD1 (6 bases). Per the germline V gene, CDR1 is SGHDT and CDR2 is YYEEEE. The CDR3 length is 15 residues. The ends were cut back, 0 bases at V and 5 bases at J, with 11 bases in the middle. The CDR3, as DNA: TGTGCCAGCAGCTTGGTACCAGGGGAGACCGGGGAGCTGTTTTTT. Encoded protein: CASSLVPGETGELFF. Combining the CDR3 with reference TRBV5-6 and TRBJ2-2 gives the whole variable domain DAGVTQSPTHLIKTRGQQVTLRCSPKSGHDTVSWYQQALGQGPQFIFQYYEEEERQRGNFPDRFSGHQFPNYSSELNVNALLLGDSALYLCASSLVPGETGELFFGEGSRLTVL.

The rearrangement links TRBV27 to TRBJ2-4; 11 bases are a match to TRBD1. This CDR3 has 15 amino acids. V was clipped by 2 bases and J by 3 bases; unmatched bases: 0. Germline CDR1 MNHEY, CDR2 SMNVEV (reference sequence). CDR3 in amino acids: CASSLGTGGKNIQYF. CDR3 coding DNA: TGTGCCAGCAGTTTAGGGACAGGGGGCAAAAACATTCAGTACTTC.

The chain has TRBV27 and TRBJ1-1, with 7 bases that match TRBD1. The V gene's germline CDR1 is MNHEY and CDR2 SMNVEV (reference sequence). V dropped 6 bases and J dropped 2; count of bases not matched to a gene: 6. This CDR3 contains 14 residues. The CDR3 region is CASREAGGNTEAFF. CDR3 in DNA: TGTGCCAGCAGAGAGGCAGGGGGTAACACTGAAGCTTTCTTT.

The gene calls are TRBV19 and TRBJ2-7; 9 nucleotides align to TRBD1. With 2 bases clipped from V and 5 bases from J, the junction kept 7 bases outside the gene matches. The CDR3 loop spans 15 amino acids. Germline CDR1 and CDR2: LNHDA and SQIVND (reference sequence). The DNA of the CDR3 is TGTGCCAGTAGTATACGACAGGGGGTGGACCACGAGCAGTACTTC. Protein sequence: CASSIRQGVDHEQYF.

This clone is a singleton in its sample. The gene calls are TRBV4-3 and TRBJ1-1; 7 positions agree with TRBD1. CDR1 is LGHNA and CDR2 is YSLEER in the germline V gene. Trimming at V came to 3 bases and at J to 4 bases, leaving 5 bases not matched to a gene. This CDR3 comprises 14 residues. CDR3 sequence reads: CASSQTGLGTEAFF. For the CDR3, the DNA is TGCGCCAGCAGCCAGACAGGGTTGGGCACTGAAGCTTTCTTT.

This chain uses TRBV5-1 with TRBJ1-4; 9 positions agree with TRBD1. V shed 2 bases, J shed 6 bases, and the junction held 5 bases outside the gene matches. The CDR3 spans 15 residues. Germline V lookup: CDR1 SGHRS, CDR2 YFSETQ. The CDR3 protein is CASSLPTGGDEKLFF. CDR3 DNA sequence: TGCGCCAGCAGCTTACCGACAGGGGGGGATGAAAAACTGTTTTTT.

The chain recombines TRBV27 with TRBJ1-1; D gene uncertain. Trimming removed 3 bases from V and 0 bases from J, with 5 bases in between. Germline V lookup: CDR1 MNHEY, CDR2 SMNVEV (reference sequence). This CDR3 region has 13 residues. CDR3 in amino acids: CASSLALNTEAFF. CDR3 nucleotides: TGTGCCAGCAGTTTGGCCCTGAACACTGAAGCTTTCTTT.

J is TRBJ1-4 and V is TRBV20-1; D is uncertain. The V gene lost 4 bases and the J gene lost 13 bases, with 13 bases spanning the gap. This CDR3 comprises 11 residues. Germline CDR1 reads DFQATT; CDR2 reads SNEGSKA (reference sequence). The CDR3 nucleotides are TGCAGTGCTACCATACGAGCGGGACTGTTTTTT. Protein: CSATIRAGLFF.

A single count supports this clone. The genes are TRBV27 and TRBJ2-7, with TRBD2 identical over 9 bases. CDR3 length equals 15 residues. V was clipped by 4 bases and J by 6 bases; unmatched bases: 10. In germline, CDR1 is MNHEY, CDR2 SMNVEV (reference sequence). CDR3 in DNA: TGTGCCAGCAGTTCACTTCTAGCGGGGTATAGCGAGCAGTACTTC. It encodes CASSSLLAGYSEQYF.

This chain's CDR3 is CASSPPGLASDTQYF. The CDR3 bases are TGTGCCAGCTCACCTCCGGGACTAGCATCGGATACGCAGTATTTT. The chain joins TRBV18 to TRBJ2-3, with 9 bases aligning to TRBD2. In germline, CDR1 is KGHSH, CDR2 LQKENI. The V segment lost 3 bases and the J segment 6 bases; nucleotides outside the gene matches: 7. The CDR3 totals 15 residues. Variable domain in full (rest from reference TRBV18 and TRBJ2-3): NAGVMQNPRHLVRRRGQEARLRCSPMKGHSHVYWYRQLPEEGLKFMVYLQKENIIDESGMPKERFSAEFPKEGPSILRIQQVVRGDSAAYFCASSPPGLASDTQYFGPGTRLTVL.

V and J are TRBV6-5 and TRBJ2-2, with TRBD2 as a possible D gene (5 bases). V was trimmed by 6 bases and J by 0 bases, leaving 14 bases between them. The CDR3 runs to 16 residues. Germline loops: CDR1 MNHEY, CDR2 SVGAGI. The CDR3 DNA sequence: TGTGCCAGCAGGTACGCTAGCTTACCGAACACCGGGGAGCTGTTTTTT. It codes for CASRYASLPNTGELFF.

The chain employs TRBV6-6 and TRBJ2-7; possibly TRBD2 for D (5 bases). This CDR3 contains 16 residues. In germline, CDR1 is MNHNY, CDR2 SVGAGI (reference sequence). The V end was cut by 0 bases, the J end by 0 bases, with 12 bases between. CDR3: CASSYSLRVSSYEQYF. CDR3 DNA: TGTGCCAGCAGTTACTCGTTGCGGGTGAGCTCCTACGAGCAGTACTTC.

This chain uses TRBV6-5 with TRBJ2-7, with D perhaps TRBD2 (6 bases). The germline V and J ends were trimmed by 5 bases and 3 bases, with 8 bases remaining between them. Germline CDR1 and CDR2: MNHEY and SVGAGI. The CDR3 consists of 12 residues. The CDR3, as DNA: TGTGCCAGCAGTGAAGCGGGCTACGAGCAGTACTTC. Translation gives CASSEAGYEQYF.

Regarding this clone: A junction boundary mismatches the germline segment, possibly from a read error. This chain links TRBV2 with TRBJ2-7; D unresolved. There are 15 residues in the CDR3. CDR1 is SNHLY and CDR2 is FYNNEI in the germline V gene. In DNA form, the CDR3 reads TGTGCCGGCAGTCCCGACCAACCCCGGGCCTACGAGCAGTACTTC. It yields the protein CAGSPDQPRAYEQYF.

This clone was found once. The rearrangement joins TRBV7-3 to TRBJ2-3, with D possibly matching TRBD2 (6 bases). CDR3 length equals 15 residues. From germline, CDR1 is SGHTA and CDR2 FQGTGA. Deletions cut 4 bases from V and 6 bases from J, with 17 bases between. DNA for the CDR3: TGTGCCAGCAGCTATAGCGGCGGGTCAGGGGATACGCAGTATTTT. Its translation is CASSYSGGSGDTQYF.

The rearrangement uses TRBV7-9 and TRBJ1-1; TRBD1 agrees at 7 bases. Per the germline V gene, CDR1 is SEHNR and CDR2 is FQNEAQ (reference sequence). With V trimmed by 2 bases and J by 0 bases, 9 bases remained unmatched. This CDR3 contains 17 residues. The CDR3 loop is CASSLLGRGVMNTEAFF. The CDR3 DNA follows: TGTGCCAGCAGCTTACTGGGCAGGGGGGTTATGAACACTGAAGCTTTCTTT.

The CDR3 DNA sequence: TGTGCCAGTAGTATATGGGGAGGAGTCACTGAAGCTTTCTTT. The encoded protein is CASSIWGGVTEAFF. The V gene is TRBV19, the J gene TRBJ1-1; D call uncertain. The CDR3 runs to 14 residues. Germline-derived CDR1 and CDR2 are LNHDA and SQIVND (reference sequence). The V end lost 2 bases, the J end lost 4 bases, and 11 bases lay between the germline ends.